One sample yielded the 24 T cell receptor beta chains listed below, sequenced in a study of blood T cell repertoires in COVID-19. Profiling relied on immunoSEQ multiplex PCR, and the TCRdb table lists in-frame clones only, not all of them. The profile shows 150,000 to 250,000 clones, 94% of them singletons. The sample comprised peripheral blood. These receptors were collected from a man aged 25-45 years with COVID-19, enrolled during active disease.

This sequence joins TRBV19 and TRBJ2-5; no definite D call. Trimming took 5 bases from V and 5 from J, leaving 15 bases between them. CDR1 LNHDA and CDR2 SQIVND come from the germline V gene (reference sequence). The CDR3 is 14 residues long. This chain's CDR3 is CASSVANGEETQYF. In nucleotides, the CDR3 is TGTGCCAGTAGTGTCGCAAACGGTGAGGAGACCCAGTACTTC.

The V gene is TRBV28, the J gene TRBJ1-1, with D unclear. The CDR3 contains 15 residues. Germline V gives CDR1 MDHEN, CDR2 SYDVKM. V lost 5 bases, J lost 4 bases, and 17 bases lay in between. This CDR3 is CASSRLEGSSTEAFF. The CDR3 DNA reads as TGTGCCAGCAGTCGCCTCGAGGGCAGCTCCACTGAAGCTTTCTTT.

The chain uses TRBV4-1 and TRBJ1-2, with a weak D call TRBD1 (6 bases). The CDR3 consists of 16 residues. V shed 0 bases and J shed 5 bases, with 16 bases lying between them. CDR1 and CDR2 (germline): MGHRA, YSYEKL. The CDR3 protein is CASSQDPGRGVYGYTF. For the CDR3, the DNA is TGCGCCAGCAGCCAAGATCCCGGCAGGGGCGTTTATGGCTACACCTTC.

J is TRBJ2-1 and V is TRBV5-1, with 10 nucleotides matching TRBD1. Germline CDR1 reads SGHRS; CDR2 reads YFSETQ. Trimming at V came to 6 bases and at J to 3 bases, leaving 6 bases not matched to a gene. This CDR3 region has 15 residues. CDR3 loop: CASTMTGGSYNEQFF. The CDR3 nucleotides read TGCGCCAGCACCATGACAGGGGGCAGCTACAATGAGCAGTTCTTC.

The J gene is TRBJ1-4, the V gene TRBV4-1; 9 bases align to TRBD1. There are 17 residues in the CDR3. The V gene's germline CDR1 is MGHRA and CDR2 YSYEKL. The junction had 12 bases not matched to a gene; V was cut back by 0 bases and J by 10 bases. The CDR3 here is CASSQENPGTGRRKLFF. Here the CDR3 DNA reads TGCGCCAGCAGCCAAGAAAACCCGGGGACAGGGCGGAGAAAACTGTTTTTT.

The chain recombines TRBV10-1 with TRBJ2-3, with a tentative D call TRBD1 (7 bases). The CDR3 is 15 residues long. Germline values: CDR1 WNHNN, CDR2 SYGVQD (reference sequence). Trimming took 3 bases from V and 9 from J, leaving 19 bases between them. CDR3 amino acids: CASSDPGGQRATQYF. The CDR3 DNA follows: TGCGCCAGCAGTGATCCCGGGGGACAGCGAGCAACGCAGTATTTT.

This chain links TRBV2 with TRBJ2-5; TRBD2 might be the D (6 bases). Per germline, CDR1 SNHLY and CDR2 FYNNEI. This CDR3 region has 17 residues. V was cut by 7 bases and J by 2 bases, with 23 bases left in between. The CDR3 region is CASTFTGGSGVQETQYF. The CDR3 DNA follows: TGTGCCAGCACCTTCACCGGAGGTAGCGGAGTGCAAGAGACCCAGTACTTC.

The genes are TRBV3-1 (or the pseudogene TRBV3-2) and TRBJ1-4; D perhaps matches TRBD1 (6 bases). V was shortened by 4 bases and J by 7 bases, with 16 bases between the two germline ends. Germline V gene lookup returns CDR1 LGHDT and CDR2 YNNKEL (reference sequence). The CDR3 loop spans 15 amino acids. The CDR3 DNA reads as TGTGCCAGCAGCCGCCTGGACAGCTTAGGTGAAAAACTGTTTTTT. Protein sequence: CASSRLDSLGEKLFF.

The chain couples TRBV10-3 to TRBJ1-6; 7 bases map to TRBD1. After removal of 3 bases from V and 3 bases from J, the junction contained 8 bases not matched to a gene. CDR1 and CDR2 (germline): ENHRY, SYGVKD. The CDR3 spans 17 residues. The CDR3, as DNA: TGTGCCATCAGTGAAGGACCTAACAGGGGCTATAATTCACCCCTCCACTTT. It yields the protein CAISEGPNRGYNSPLHF.

V gene TRBV5-1 combines with J gene TRBJ2-7; 11 bases are a match to TRBD1. The germline gives CDR1 SGHRS, CDR2 YFSETQ. The V segment lost 4 bases and the J segment 1 base; nucleotides outside the gene matches: 10. This CDR3 has 17 residues. The chain's CDR3 is CASSQGQGGLLSYEQYF. In nucleotides, the CDR3 is TGCGCCAGCAGCCAGGGACAGGGGGGACTATTATCCTACGAGCAGTACTTC.

The chain carries TRBV6-5 and TRBJ1-1; D unresolved. Trimming took off 4 bases at V and 5 bases at J, with 8 bases between the two ends. The CDR3 consists of 12 residues. CDR1 and CDR2 from the germline V gene are MNHEY and SVGAGI. The CDR3 here is CASSFPGTEAFF. CDR3 bases: TGTGCCAGCAGTTTCCCCGGGACTGAAGCTTTCTTT.

The chain combines TRBV11-1 with TRBJ1-1, with 8 positions matching TRBD1. Germline loops: CDR1 SGHAT, CDR2 FQDESV (reference sequence). This CDR3 comprises 13 residues. V shed 6 bases and J 0 bases; nucleotides not matched to a gene: 0. In DNA form, the CDR3 reads TGTGCCAGCAGGGGACAGGTGAACACTGAAGCTTTCTTT. Residues: CASRGQVNTEAFF.

The gene calls are TRBV7-3 and TRBJ1-2; 9 bases match TRBD1. V trimming: 0 bases; J trimming: 4 bases; junction bases outside the gene matches: 9. CDR3 length: 17 amino acids. Germline CDR1 SGHTA, CDR2 FQGTGA. The CDR3 DNA reads TGTGCCAGCAGCTTAACCCCCGACAGGGGGAATAGCTATGGCTACACCTTC. This gives the protein CASSLTPDRGNSYGYTF.

This clone was recorded only once. The chain joins TRBV2 to TRBJ1-1; TRBD1 agrees at 7 bases. Germline V gene lookup returns CDR1 SNHLY and CDR2 FYNNEI. With V trimmed by 4 bases and J by 0 bases, 5 bases remained unmatched. The CDR3 sequence is 15 residues long. The CDR3 DNA sequence: TGTGCCAGCAGTGCGTGGGACAGCATGAACACTGAAGCTTTCTTT. Its protein product is CASSAWDSMNTEAFF.

The chain is built from TRBV28 and TRBJ2-7; 9 nucleotides line up with TRBD1. V trimming: 5 bases; J trimming: 4 bases; junction bases outside the gene matches: 12. The CDR3 consists of 16 residues. The germline gives CDR1 MDHEN, CDR2 SYDVKM. CDR3 DNA sequence: TGTGCCAGCAGTCCTTCCATAGGACAGGGGAGGTACGAGCAGTACTTC. This encodes CASSPSIGQGRYEQYF.

This chain connects TRBV7-9 to TRBJ2-1; D is ambiguous. This CDR3 is built from 12 residues. CDR1 SEHNR and CDR2 FQNEAQ come from the germline V gene (reference sequence). V lost 3 bases, J lost 6 bases, and 6 bases lay in between. CDR3 amino acids: CASSFLTNEQFF. CDR3 coding DNA: TGTGCCAGCAGCTTCCTAACCAATGAGCAGTTCTTC.

In DNA, the CDR3 is TGTGCCAGCAGCTATCCGGGACAACCGATGAACACTGAAGCTTTCTTT. The encoded protein is CASSYPGQPMNTEAFF. The V call is TRBV5-4, the J call TRBJ1-1; maybe TRBD1 (6 bases). V lost 3 bases, J lost 0 bases, and 15 bases lay in between. Germline CDR1 is SGHNT and CDR2 is YYREEE (reference sequence). This CDR3 has 16 amino acids.

The genes are TRBV2 and TRBJ2-1, with 7 bases identical to TRBD2. V lost 6 bases and J lost 4; bases outside the gene matches: 6. The CDR3 length is 14 residues. In germline, CDR1 is SNHLY, CDR2 FYNNEI. CDR3 in DNA: TGTGCCAGCAGACCAGGACTAGGATACAATGAGCAGTTCTTC. Encoded protein: CASRPGLGYNEQFF. Combining the CDR3 with reference TRBV2 and TRBJ2-1 gives the whole variable domain EPEVTQTPSHQVTQMGQEVILRCVPISNHLYFYWYRQILGQKVEFLVSFYNNEISEKSEIFDDQFSVERPDGSNFTLKIRSTKLEDSAMYFCASRPGLGYNEQFFGPGTRLTVL.

V is TRBV5-4 and J is TRBJ2-3, with 9 bases that match TRBD1. The V gene end was trimmed by 4 bases and the J gene end by 3 bases; junction bases not matched to a gene: 3. The CDR3 runs 14 residues. The V gene's germline CDR1 is SGHNT and CDR2 YYREEE (reference sequence). CDR3 residues: CASSPDRGTDTQYF. In DNA form, the CDR3 reads TGTGCCAGCAGCCCCGACAGGGGGACAGATACGCAGTATTTT.

The genes are TRBV7-7 and TRBJ2-2; 8 bases map to TRBD2. Losses at the gene ends were 5 bases for V and 6 bases for J; bases not matched to a gene: 14. Looked up from germline, CDR1 is SSHAT and CDR2 is FNYEAQ (reference sequence). The CDR3 is 17 residues long. The DNA for the CDR3 is TGTGCCAGCAGCGACAGATTTCGAGCGGGGGTTTCCGGGGAGCTGTTTTTT. Its protein product is CASSDRFRAGVSGELFF. Supplemented by reference TRBV7-7 and TRBJ2-2, the full variable domain reads GAGVSQSPRYKVTKRGQDVTLRCDPISSHATLYWYQQALGQGPEFLTYFNYEAQPDKSGLPSDRFSAERPEGSISTLTIQRTEQRDSAMYRCASSDRFRAGVSGELFFGEGSRLTVL.

The chain joins TRBV5-1 to TRBJ1-2, with D maybe TRBD1 (5 bases). V was clipped by 0 bases and J by 5 bases, with 17 bases between them. Germline CDR1 and CDR2: SGHRS and YFSETQ. The CDR3 length is 16 residues. In DNA, the CDR3 is TGCGCCAGCAGCTTGGTGGGGCAGGAGGGGAGTTATGGCTACACCTTC. Residues: CASSLVGQEGSYGYTF.

This clone was recorded only once. The chain links TRBV18 to TRBJ1-4; 7 positions agree with TRBD1. With V trimmed by 6 bases and J by 8 bases, 9 bases remained unmatched. CDR3 length: 14 amino acids. Germline V gene data show CDR1 as KGHSH and CDR2 as LQKENI. CDR3 residues: CASSANRGEEKLFF. The DNA for the CDR3 is TGTGCCAGCTCTGCCAACAGGGGAGAGGAAAAACTGTTTTTT.

The CDR3: CASSFGQGDEQYF. The CDR3 region has the DNA TGCGCCAGCAGCTTCGGACAGGGGGACGAGCAGTACTTC. The J gene is TRBJ2-7, the V gene TRBV5-1; 10 bases fit TRBD1. Trimming removed 2 bases from V and 5 bases from J; junction bases left unmatched: 1. In germline, CDR1 is SGHRS, CDR2 YFSETQ. The CDR3 is made up of 13 amino acids.

As DNA, the CDR3 is TGCGCCAGCGGCGGGACAGGGGATAATTCACCCCTCCACTTT. It translates to CASGGTGDNSPLHF. The V call is TRBV5-1, the J call TRBJ1-6; 10 positions agree with TRBD1. The CDR3 extends over 14 amino acids. Germline assignment: CDR1 SGHRS and CDR2 YFSETQ. V lost 7 bases, J lost 5 bases, and 3 bases stayed unmatched.